The source of this T cell receptor (beta chain) is a study of blood T cell repertoires in COVID-19. Study as a whole: COVID-19 samples, acute and convalescent, were from the United States, Italy and Spain. Sources were T cells, B-cell-depleted T cells, or PBMCs; the material itself was cDNA or gDNA.

V shed 4 bases and J 5 bases; nucleotides not matched to a gene: 9. Germline CDR1 is MNHNS and CDR2 is SASEGT. This CDR3 is built from 16 residues. In the original workflow: Amplifying reference gene primers gave estimates of nucleated cell counts. Repertoires were generated with immunoSEQ multiplex PCR, while TCRdb's copy carries only in-frame clones and drops some. The V and J calls and clone size were taken over from that table, and D and trimming were inferred from the DNA. Of fewer than 250,000 clones in the sample, 75% to 90% were seen once. The chain has TRBV6-1 and TRBJ1-1; 11 bases align to TRBD1. This sequence was found in a man between 60 and 70 years old who had recovered from COVID-19. The sequencing input was peripheral blood. This CDR3 is CASSVRTGGAGTEAFF. The DNA for the CDR3 is TGTGCCAGCAGTGTGAGGACAGGGGGCGCAGGTACTGAAGCTTTCTTT.